This TCR beta chain is drawn from a study of CD8 T cells in Susac syndrome. V lost 5 bases, J lost 4 bases, and 9 bases lay in between. The germline gives CDR1 SNHLY, CDR2 FYNNEI. The CDR3 covers 13 residues. Random hexamers served to reverse transcribe about 0.45 to 1 ug RNA. Amplification of TCR beta CDR3 used immunoSEQ multiplex PCR across 54 Vbeta and 13 Jbeta. TCRdb re-called the immunoSEQ multiplex PCR reads through MiXCR, storing one row per CDR3 protein. The sample carries around 80,000 distinct CDR3 sequences, 75% to 95% recorded once. Negative isolation was used for CD8+ and CD4+ T cells and FACS enrichment for TEMRA cells.

This receptor was taken from a human donor with multiple sclerosis. The chain combines TRBV2 with TRBJ2-1; D gene ambiguous. Sequencing was done on a sample of CD8+ T cells from PBMCs. Here the CDR3 reads CASSTGRYNEQFF. The CDR3 coding sequence is TGTGCCAGCAGTACCGGTCGGTACAATGAGCAGTTCTTC. Together with reference TRBV2 and TRBJ2-1, the CDR3 gives the full variable domain: EPEVTQTPSHQVTQMGQEVILRCVPISNHLYFYWYRQILGQKVEFLVSFYNNEISEKSEIFDDQFSVERPDGSNFTLKIRSTKLEDSAMYFCASSTGRYNEQFFGPGTRLTVL.